These 29 T cell receptor beta chains were sequenced from one sample in a study of cytomegalovirus exposure and HLA in healthy donors. It was with 60 Vbeta and 13 Jbeta primers that the PCR ran. Generated by immunoSEQ multiplex PCR, the TCRdb table keeps only in-frame clones and is missing some. Of around 100,000 clones listed, approximately 79% are singletons. Sequenced sample: PBMCs. The receptors were sampled from a woman between 35 and 50 years old in good health and CMV-seronegative.

This chain links TRBV6-5 with TRBJ1-3, with D hard to call. V was shortened by 6 bases and J by 2 bases, with 5 bases between the two germline ends. CDR3 size: 12 residues. CDR1 is MNHEY and CDR2 is SVGAGI in the germline V gene. The CDR3 region is CASRSAGNTIYF. In DNA form, the CDR3 reads TGTGCCAGCAGATCGGCTGGAAACACCATATATTTT.

The chain recombines TRBV5-6 with TRBJ2-3; 10 bases are a match to TRBD2. There are 19 residues in the CDR3. The V and J ends lost 0 bases and 2 bases, in that order; junction bases with no gene match: 12. Germline CDR1 and CDR2: SGHDT and YYEEEE. The CDR3 loop reads CASSLGSGRAGGHTDTQYF. DNA for the CDR3: TGTGCCAGCAGCTTGGGAAGCGGGAGGGCCGGGGGGCACACAGATACGCAGTATTTT.

The chain has TRBV14 and TRBJ1-2; 10 positions match TRBD1. The germline gives CDR1 SGHDN, CDR2 FVKESK. The V gene end was trimmed by 1 base and the J gene end by 5 bases; junction bases not matched to a gene: 4. This CDR3 region has 15 residues. CDR3 loop: CASSQGSGQGYGYTF. The CDR3 DNA follows: TGTGCCAGCAGCCAAGGGTCGGGACAGGGGTATGGCTACACCTTC.

The chain links TRBV27 to TRBJ2-5; D possibly corresponds to TRBD2 (5 bases). The J call may be mistaken, given a closer DNA end match to TRBJ2-7. This CDR3 has 14 amino acids. Germline V gene data show CDR1 as MNHEY and CDR2 as SMNVEV (reference sequence). The CDR3, as DNA: TGTGCCAGCAGTTATCTGGGAGCCTCCTACGAGCAGTACTTC. Protein product: CASSYLGASYEQYF.

The CDR3 DNA sequence: TGTGCCACTGCTACAGGGATGGACACTGAAGCTTTCTTT. Residues: CATATGMDTEAFF. The V and J genes are TRBV15 and TRBJ1-1; D may be TRBD1 (6 bases). The CDR3 has 13 amino acids. Trimming shortened V by 9 bases and J by 3 bases, and 14 bases separated the two germline ends. Germline CDR1 and CDR2: LNHNV and YYDKDF (reference sequence).

This CDR3 is CASSIPDYAGRNIQYF. In DNA, the CDR3 is TGTGCCAGTAGTATACCCGATTACGCGGGGCGAAACATTCAGTACTTC. The V and J genes are TRBV19 and TRBJ2-4, with a possible D match to TRBD2 (6 bases). Germline values: CDR1 LNHDA, CDR2 SQIVND (reference sequence). The CDR3 has 16 residues. The V gene lost 2 bases and the J gene lost 6 bases, with 17 bases spanning the gap. Full variable domain (remainder filled in from reference TRBV19 and TRBJ2-4): DGGITQSPKYLFRKEGQNVTLSCEQNLNHDAMYWYRQDPGQGLRLIYYSQIVNDFQKGDIAEGYSVSREKKESFPLTVTSAQKNPTAFYLCASSIPDYAGRNIQYFGAGTRLSVL.

The table lists this clone with a count of one. V usage is TRBV5-4 and J usage is TRBJ2-1, with 8 bases identical to TRBD2. V gave up 4 bases and J gave up 5 bases; unmatched junction bases: 5. The CDR3 runs to 14 residues. CDR1 SGHNT and CDR2 YYREEE come from the germline V gene (reference sequence). The CDR3 reads CASSRPGGDNEQFF. The CDR3 DNA reads as TGTGCCAGCAGCCGACCGGGGGGGGACAATGAGCAGTTCTTC.

The genes are TRBV5-8 and TRBJ1-4; 8 bases are shared with TRBD1. The V segment lost 5 bases and the J segment 7 bases; nucleotides outside the gene matches: 13. CDR3 length: 16 amino acids. Germline V gene data show CDR1 as SGHTS and CDR2 as YDEGEE. CDR3 sequence (DNA): TGTGCCAGCAGATTACAGCCCGGGACAGGACTTGAAAAACTGTTTTTT. Translating gives CASRLQPGTGLEKLFF.

The chain combines TRBV27 with TRBJ2-5, with D perhaps TRBD1 (6 bases). Germline CDR1 is MNHEY and CDR2 is SMNVEV (reference sequence). V lost 3 bases and J lost 4, with 12 bases in between. The CDR3 has 14 residues. CDR3 nucleotide sequence: TGTGCCAGCAGTTTCTCCAGGGGTTCAGAGACCCAGTACTTC. Amino acids: CASSFSRGSETQYF.

The chain is built from TRBV7-9 and TRBJ2-3, with D unresolved. The germline gives CDR1 SEHNR, CDR2 FQNEAQ (reference sequence). The V and J ends lost 6 bases and 2 bases respectively, with 9 bases between them. This CDR3 is built from 13 residues. The CDR3 sequence is CASRGGDTDTQYF. The CDR3 DNA reads TGTGCCAGCAGAGGCGGAGACACAGATACGCAGTATTTT.

This clone was detected only a few times. The V call is TRBV6-1, the J call TRBJ2-7; the match to TRBD1 covers 11 bases. The V gene's germline CDR1 is MNHNS and CDR2 SASEGT. V was clipped by 6 bases and J by 5 bases; unmatched bases: 3. The CDR3 sequence is 13 residues long. The CDR3 coding sequence is TGTGCCAGCAGGAGGACAGGGGGCAACGAGCAGTACTTC. This sequence encodes CASRRTGGNEQYF.

The gene calls are TRBV28 and TRBJ2-5; 13 nucleotides align to TRBD2. The CDR3 extends over 15 amino acids. V shed 4 bases, J shed 5 bases, and the junction held 4 bases outside the gene matches. CDR1 and CDR2 (germline): MDHEN, SYDVKM. CDR3 coding DNA: TGTGCCAGCAGTTCGGGACTAGCGGGGCGGGAGACCCAGTACTTC. This encodes CASSSGLAGRETQYF.

The chain recombines TRBV28 with TRBJ1-1; the match to TRBD1 covers 7 bases. Per the germline V gene, CDR1 is MDHEN and CDR2 is SYDVKM. This CDR3 is built from 14 residues. Trimming at V came to 7 bases and at J to 0 bases, leaving 5 bases not matched to a gene. The DNA of the CDR3 is TGTGCCAGCAAAACAGGGGCGGTGAACACTGAAGCTTTCTTT. Protein product: CASKTGAVNTEAFF. Full variable domain (outside the CDR3, taken from reference TRBV28 and TRBJ1-1): DVKVTQSSRYLVKRTGEKVFLECVQDMDHENMFWYRQDPGLGLRLIYFSYDVKMKEKGDIPEGYSVSREKKERFSLILESASTNQTSMYLCASKTGAVNTEAFFGQGTRLTVV.

The chain combines TRBV5-1 with TRBJ2-3; weak D call: TRBD2 (6 bases). In germline, CDR1 is SGHRS, CDR2 YFSETQ. Trimming left V 7 bases short and J 0 bases short, with 18 bases between. The CDR3 consists of 16 residues. CDR3 sequence reads: CASSPAGSPSTDTQYF. CDR3 bases: TGCGCCAGCTCCCCCGCGGGGAGTCCTAGCACAGATACGCAGTATTTT.

This clone was seen just once. The V and J genes are TRBV7-2 and TRBJ2-3; 11 bases line up with TRBD2. CDR3 size: 17 residues. The ends lost 0 bases at V and 3 bases at J; junction bases unmatched: 5. Germline-derived CDR1 and CDR2 are SGHTA and FQGNSA. CDR3 sequence (DNA): TGTGCCAGCAGCTTAGCGCTAGCGGGGGGCCCTACAGATACGCAGTATTTT. Residues: CASSLALAGGPTDTQYF. The full variable domain, in which reference TRBV7-2 and TRBJ2-3 provide the parts outside the CDR3, is GAGVSQSPSNKVTEKGKDVELRCDPISGHTALYWYRQSLGQGLEFLIYFQGNSAPDKSGLPSDRFSAERTGGSVSTLTIQRTQQEDSAVYLCASSLALAGGPTDTQYFGPGTRLTVL.

The V call is TRBV10-3, the J call TRBJ1-1, with a tentative D call TRBD1 (6 bases). CDR1 ENHRY and CDR2 SYGVKD come from the germline V gene. The germline V and J ends were trimmed by 2 bases and 1 base, with 8 bases remaining between them. CDR3 length equals 14 residues. The DNA for the CDR3 is TGTGCCATCAGTGAGCAGGGGCAGAACACTGAAGCTTTCTTT. As protein: CAISEQGQNTEAFF.

The chain is built from TRBV11-2 and TRBJ2-7, with 10 bases that match TRBD2. There are 16 residues in the CDR3. Germline assignment: CDR1 SGHAT and CDR2 FQNNGV. Losses at the gene ends were 1 base for V and 2 bases for J; bases not matched to a gene: 5. CDR3 in DNA: TGTGCCAGCAGCTTAGCCACTAGCGGGGAACCCTACGAGCAGTACTTC. This codes for CASSLATSGEPYEQYF.

The genes are TRBV21-1 and TRBJ2-4; TRBD2, the D gene given by the table, was not confirmed from the DNA. TRBV21-1 counts as a pseudogene. The CDR3 is 18 residues long. In DNA, the CDR3 is TGTGCCAGCAGCAACGCGGTAGCGGCTAGATTAGCCAAAAACATTCAGTACTTC. This encodes CASSNAVAARLAKNIQYF.

The chain couples TRBV5-1 to TRBJ2-1; 8 bases agree with TRBD2. This CDR3 is built from 15 residues. The trim removed 0 bases at V and 2 bases at J, leaving 1 base unmatched. CDR1 is SGHRS and CDR2 is YFSETQ in the germline V gene. This CDR3 reads CASSLEAGAYNEQFF. The CDR3 bases are TGCGCCAGCAGCTTGGAAGCGGGGGCCTACAATGAGCAGTTCTTC.

The J gene is TRBJ1-5, the V gene TRBV6-6; 12 bases agree with TRBD1. V shed 10 bases, J shed 3 bases, and the junction held 10 bases outside the gene matches. The CDR3 has 16 amino acids. The germline V gene encodes CDR1 MNHNY and CDR2 SVGAGI (reference sequence). In DNA, the CDR3 is TGTGCCACCGGGACAGGGGGCGTCGATCTCAATCAGCCCCAGCATTTT. This sequence encodes CATGTGGVDLNQPQHF.

Concerning this clone: The junction and the germline gene differ at one end; a read error may be behind it. The V gene is TRBV6-6, the J gene TRBJ1-3; 8 nucleotides line up with TRBD1. From germline, CDR1 is MNHNY and CDR2 SVGAGI (reference sequence). This CDR3 is 15 amino acids long. The CDR3, as DNA: TGTGCCAGCAGTTACCCTGACAGGGGTGGAGACACCATATATTTT. It translates to CASSYPDRGGDTIYF.

V gene TRBV15 combines with J gene TRBJ1-1, with a weak D call TRBD1 (5 bases). CDR1 LNHNV and CDR2 YYDKDF come from the germline V gene (reference sequence). Trimming took 0 bases from V and 7 from J, leaving 9 bases between them. CDR3 length: 13 residues. The CDR3 here is CATSRDSGGEAFF. The CDR3, as DNA: TGTGCCACCAGCAGAGATTCGGGGGGTGAAGCTTTCTTT.

The rearrangement joins TRBV19 to TRBJ2-5; weak D call: TRBD2 (6 bases). The end of the DNA fits TRBJ2-7 better, so the J call may be wrong. The CDR3 is 14 amino acids. The V gene's germline CDR1 is LNHDA and CDR2 SQIVND (reference sequence). The CDR3, as DNA: TGTGCCAGTAGTATAGGTGGCGGGAACTACGAGCAGTACTTC. Translation: CASSIGGGNYEQYF.

In its sample, this clone was seen a few times. J is TRBJ2-3 and V is TRBV29-1; weak D call: TRBD2 (5 bases). Trimming stripped 4 bases from V and 6 bases from J, with 11 bases between. Germline CDR1 and CDR2: SQVTM and ANQGSEA. The CDR3 has 12 residues. The CDR3 DNA is TGCAGCGTTGGAGGACTCTCCGATACGCAGTATTTT. Translating gives CSVGGLSDTQYF.

This sequence joins TRBV5-7 and TRBJ2-7; the D is unclear. TRBV5-7 is an ORF for which the function is uncertain. The V end was cut by 4 bases, the J end by 0 bases, with 11 bases between. The CDR3 spans 14 residues. For the CDR3, the DNA is TGTGCCAGCAGCCGCACATGGTCCTCCTACGAGCAGTACTTC. Its protein is CASSRTWSSYEQYF.

The CDR3 bases are TGCGCCAGCAGCTTTTTACAGGGGAACACTGAAGCTTTCTTT. This sequence encodes CASSFLQGNTEAFF. The chain combines TRBV5-1 with TRBJ1-1; possible D gene TRBD1, 6 bases. Germline-derived CDR1 and CDR2 are SGHRS and YFSETQ. The CDR3 extends over 14 amino acids. Trimming stripped 2 bases from V and 1 base from J, with 9 bases between.

The V and J genes are TRBV5-5 and TRBJ1-1, with D possibly being TRBD1 (5 bases). This CDR3 has 13 residues. CDR1 and CDR2 (germline): SGHKS, YYEKEE (reference sequence). V was shortened by 5 bases and J by 4 bases, with 12 bases between the two germline ends. The CDR3 sequence is CASREGLLTEAFF. The CDR3, as DNA: TGTGCCAGCAGGGAGGGACTTCTCACTGAAGCTTTCTTT. Looking up the rest from reference TRBV5-5 and TRBJ1-1 gives the full variable domain: DAGVTQSPTHLIKTRGQQVTLRCSPISGHKSVSWYQQVLGQGPQFIFQYYEKEERGRGNFPDRFSARQFPNYSSELNVNALLLGDSALYLCASREGLLTEAFFGQGTRLTVV.

The V gene is TRBV28, the J gene TRBJ1-2; D might be TRBD1 (6 bases). CDR1 MDHEN and CDR2 SYDVKM come from the germline V gene. The V and J ends lost 7 bases and 4 bases respectively, with 10 bases between them. The CDR3 sequence is 12 residues long. The CDR3 DNA reads as TGTGCCAGCATCGGGGGGGCCTATGGCTACACCTTC. Residues: CASIGGAYGYTF.

This chain uses TRBV6-6 with TRBJ2-1; 8 bases line up with TRBD1. V trimming: 2 bases; J trimming: 5 bases; junction bases outside the gene matches: 5. The length of the CDR3 is 15 residues. The germline V gene has CDR1 MNHNY and CDR2 SVGAGI (reference sequence). The DNA for the CDR3 is TGTGCCAGCAGTTACACCGGGACAGGTGACAATGAGCAGTTCTTC. This sequence encodes CASSYTGTGDNEQFF.